What follows is one T cell receptor beta chain and its context. The sample comes from a study of blood T cell repertoires in COVID-19. Study at large: PBMCs, B-cell-depleted T cells, or T cells were the source of the cDNA or gDNA that made up the material.

Using immunoSEQ multiplex PCR, the repertoire was profiled, and TCRdb retains in-frame clones only, with some absent. Of tens of thousands of clones in the sample, about 80% were seen once. The TCR comes from a man aged 55 to 70 with active or convalescent COVID-19. Sample: peripheral blood.

CDR3 DNA sequence: TGTGCCAGCGGACTAGCGGTGCACTACGAGCAGTACTTC. Translation: CASGLAVHYEQYF. V and J are TRBV27 and TRBJ2-7; TRBD2 aligns across 10 bases. V lost 8 bases to trimming and J lost 3 bases; unmatched junction nucleotides: 4. CDR1 and CDR2 from the germline V gene are MNHEY and SMNVEV (reference sequence). CDR3 size: 13 residues.